These T cell receptor beta chains were read from a single sample in a study of blood T cell repertoires in COVID-19. Measured with immunoSEQ multiplex PCR; TCRdb has only the in-frame clones, and not every one. The table lists about 200,000 clones, roughly 85% of them singletons. Input material: PBMCs or T cells enriched from blood (not recorded which). The receptors originated from a man in his forties who had recovered from COVID-19. The CDR3 runs from the conserved cysteine through the conserved F or W. D genes are given only for firm matches. Part of the rows lack a size; the others show once, few, many or a class for expanded clones.

clone size | J gene | D gene | V gene | CDR3 protein | CDR3 DNA
. | TRBJ2-3 | TRBD2 | TRBV7-9 | CASSLLLAGPSTDTQYF | TGTGCCAGCAGCTTACTCTTAGCGGGACCTAGCACAGATACGCAGTATTTT
. | TRBJ2-7 | TRBD1 | TRBV6-5 | CASSLEDRDYEQYF | TGTGCCAGCAGCCTAGAGGACAGGGACTACGAGCAGTACTTC
. | TRBJ1-5 | . | TRBV30 | CAWSVSSNQPQHF | TGTGCCTGGAGTGTAAGCAGCAATCAGCCCCAGCATTTT
. | TRBJ1-2 | . | TRBV5-1 | CASSLAPDYGYTF | TGCGCCAGCAGCTTGGCTCCGGACTATGGCTACACCTTC
. | TRBJ2-2 | . | TRBV29-1 | CSAEDNANTGELFF | TGCAGCGCGGAGGACAACGCGAACACCGGGGAGCTGTTTTTT
. | TRBJ1-2 | TRBD1 | TRBV13 | CASSSGTGGGNRGYTF | TGTGCCAGCAGCTCCGGGACAGGGGGGGGAAATCGTGGCTACACCTTC
. | TRBJ2-1 | TRBD2 | TRBV27 | CASSPGTSGSLEQFF | TGTGCCAGCAGTCCAGGGACTAGCGGGAGTCTTGAGCAGTTCTTC
. | TRBJ1-4 | . | TRBV13 | CASSSPRGEKLFF | TGTGCCAGCAGCTCCCCCCGGGGGGAAAAACTGTTTTTT
. | TRBJ1-2 | . | TRBV14 | CASSQRQNYGYTF | TGTGCCAGCAGCCAACGTCAGAACTATGGCTACACCTTC
once | TRBJ2-3 | TRBD2 | TRBV4-3 | CASSQLTSGTDTQYF | TGCGCCAGCAGCCAACTCACTAGCGGGACAGATACGCAGTATTTT
. | TRBJ1-6 | . | TRBV5-6 | CASSSKTQFSNSPLHF | TGTGCCAGCAGTTCCAAAACGCAGTTCTCGAATTCACCCCTCCACTTT
. | TRBJ1-5 | TRBD1 | TRBV4-2 | CASSQGTGQYQPQHF | TGTGCCAGCAGCCAGGGGACAGGGCAATATCAGCCCCAGCATTTT
. | TRBJ2-1 | . | TRBV30 | CAWSVLHRSNSYNEQFF | TGTGCCTGGAGTGTTTTACACAGAAGCAACTCCTACAATGAGCAGTTCTTC
. | TRBJ2-7 | TRBD1 | TRBV19 | CASSIRGQGSSIQYF | TGTGCCAGTAGTATACGGGGACAGGGGTCGTCTATACAGTACTTC
. | TRBJ2-1 | . | TRBV9 | CASSPRGVSEKIRWEQFF | TGTGCCAGCAGCCCAAGGGGCGTGTCTGAGAAAATCCGGTGGGAGCAGTTCTTC
. | TRBJ2-2 | TRBD1 | TRBV4-3 | CASSHLGQGPGELFF | TGCGCCAGCAGCCATCTGGGACAGGGCCCCGGGGAGCTGTTTTTT
. | TRBJ1-1 | . | TRBV5-8 | CASSLGGNTEAFF | TGTGCCAGCAGCTTGGGAGGGAACACTGAAGCTTTCTTT
. | TRBJ2-7 | TRBD2 | TRBV5-1 | CASSNLADGYEQYF | TGCGCCAGCAGCAACCTAGCGGACGGCTACGAGCAGTACTTC
. | TRBJ2-1 | . | TRBV6-2/TRBV6-3 | CASSYSGDLRYNEQFF | TGTGCCAGCAGTTACTCGGGCGACCTTAGGTACAATGAGCAGTTCTTC
. | TRBJ1-1 | . | TRBV5-1 | CASSPGGGVNTEAFF | TGCGCCAGCAGCCCCGGCGGGGGGGTGAACACTGAAGCTTTCTTT
few | TRBJ2-2 | . | TRBV4-3 | CASSQAPRRRWRPFANTGELFF | TGCGCCAGCAGCCAAGCACCGCGGCGGCGGTGGCGCCCTTTCGCGAACACCGGGGAGCTGTTTTTT
. | TRBJ1-5 | . | TRBV30 | CAWSVNRDQPQHF | TGTGCCTGGAGTGTTAACAGGGATCAGCCCCAGCATTTT
. | TRBJ2-2 | TRBD1 | TRBV11-2 | CASSSPTGSLAVGSVFF | TGTGCCAGCAGCTCCCCGACAGGGAGCCTTGCGGTGGGCTCGGTGTTTTTT
. | TRBJ1-5 | TRBD1 | TRBV27 | CASSFGQGANQPQHF | TGTGCCAGCAGTTTTGGACAGGGGGCTAATCAGCCCCAGCATTTT
. | TRBJ2-2 | TRBD2 | TRBV6-5 | CASSSSGSYTGELFF | TGTGCCAGCAGTTCCAGCGGGAGTTACACCGGGGAGCTGTTTTTT
. | TRBJ1-4 | TRBD1 | TRBV14 | CASSPDRGPNEKLFF | TGTGCCAGCAGCCCTGACAGGGGGCCTAATGAAAAACTGTTTTTT
. | TRBJ1-2 | TRBD1 | TRBV19 | CASSPRTGDGYTF | TGTGCCAGTAGTCCCCGCACAGGGGATGGCTACACCTTC
. | TRBJ2-5 | TRBD2 | TRBV9 | CASSVGTSGSGETQYF | TGTGCCAGCAGCGTCGGGACTAGCGGGAGTGGGGAGACCCAGTACTTC
. | TRBJ2-2 | TRBD2 | TRBV28 | CASCGGPGELFF | TGTGCCAGCTGCGGGGGGCCCGGGGAGCTGTTTTTT
. | TRBJ2-3 | TRBD2 | TRBV6-5 | CATSLAGGRDTQYF | TGTGCCACTTCACTAGCGGGAGGGAGGGATACGCAGTATTTT
. | TRBJ2-7 | . | TRBV6-5 | CASSFEQGIYEQYF | TGTGCCAGCAGTTTCGAACAGGGAATCTACGAGCAGTACTTC
. | TRBJ2-3 | TRBD2 | TRBV30 | CACGTSGSDTQYF | TGTGCCTGCGGGACTAGCGGGAGTGATACGCAGTATTTT
. | TRBJ2-7 | . | TRBV5-6 | CASSPARAREQYF | TGTGCCAGCAGCCCAGCGAGGGCGAGGGAGCAGTACTTC
. | TRBJ1-4 | . | TRBV18 | CARLTGYDEKLFF | TGTGCCAGGTTAACAGGGTACGACGAAAAACTGTTTTTT
. | TRBJ1-1 | . | TRBV6-5 | CASREDFGTEAFF | TGTGCCAGCAGGGAGGATTTTGGGACTGAAGCTTTCTTT
. | TRBJ2-1 | TRBD2 | TRBV3-1/TRBV3-2 | CASSQRVAGGWGEQFF | TGTGCCAGCAGCCAACGGGTAGCGGGAGGGTGGGGTGAGCAGTTCTTC
. | TRBJ1-1 | . | TRBV20-1 | CSAQQNTEAFF | TGCAGTGCCCAACAGAACACTGAAGCTTTCTTT
. | TRBJ2-7 | . | TRBV7-2 | CASSIQRVGSYEQYF | TGTGCCAGCAGTATCCAGCGGGTTGGCTCCTACGAGCAGTACTTC
. | TRBJ2-1 | TRBD2 | TRBV11-1 | CASSLALSGSGDEQFF | TGTGCCAGCAGCTTAGCTCTTAGCGGGAGTGGGGATGAGCAGTTCTTC
. | TRBJ2-7 | . | TRBV7-3 | CASSAGRGYEQYF | TGTGCCAGCAGCGCGGGTAGGGGGTACGAGCAGTACTTC
. | TRBJ2-2 | TRBD1 | TRBV9 | CASTQGAQWTGELFF | TGTGCCAGCACCCAGGGGGCCCAATGGACCGGGGAGCTGTTTTTT
. | TRBJ2-3 | TRBD2 | TRBV15 | CATSKNSGVNTDTQYF | TGTGCCACCAGCAAAAATAGCGGGGTGAACACAGATACGCAGTATTTT
. | TRBJ1-5 | . | TRBV6-1 | CASSEGGTINQPQHF | TGTGCCAGCAGTGAAGGGGGGACAATCAATCAGCCCCAGCATTTT
. | TRBJ2-7 | . | TRBV6-2/TRBV6-3 | CASSYSPDSVEELEQYF | TGTGCCAGCAGTTACTCCCCGGACAGCGTCGAGGAGCTCGAGCAGTACTTC
once | TRBJ2-5 | TRBD1 | TRBV10-3 | CAISTPGQGQETQYF | TGTGCCATCAGTACTCCGGGACAGGGGCAAGAGACCCAGTACTTC
. | TRBJ2-7 | TRBD2 | TRBV28 | CASSLISLGILAGEQYF | TGTGCCAGCAGTTTAATAAGCCTTGGGATTCTAGCGGGGGAGCAGTACTTC
. | TRBJ2-1 | TRBD2 | TRBV5-4 | CASSLRLAGRNEQFF | TGTGCCAGCAGCTTGCGCCTAGCGGGAAGGAATGAGCAGTTCTTC
. | TRBJ1-1 | . | TRBV21-1 | CASSYNRGDFKNTEAFF | TGTGCCAGCAGCTATAACAGGGGGGATTTTAAAAACACTGAAGCTTTCTTT